One TCR beta chain is described in this entry. In the original analysis: It was from reference gene primer amplification that nucleated cell counts were estimated. This table comes from immunoSEQ multiplex PCR, and its TCRdb copy is limited to in-frame clones, with some not included. For V, J and clone size, that table is used; D and trimming come from the DNA. The data show roughly 200,000 clones, with more than 75% seen just once and 5.6% held by the top ten. Membership in each cohort depended on participant-reported clinical history. These data belong to a study of blood T cell repertoires in COVID-19. Whole-study context: Italy, Spain and the United States were the sources of the convalescent and acute COVID-19 samples.

This CDR3 spans 14 amino acids. Germline V gene data show CDR1 as LGHDT and CDR2 as YNNKEL (reference sequence). V gave up 5 bases and J gave up 2 bases; unmatched junction bases: 3. The sequence was collected from a man aged 35 to 55 with acute COVID-19. The chain uses TRBV3-1 (or the pseudogene TRBV3-2) and TRBJ2-3; 8 positions match TRBD2. Sequences were obtained from PBMCs or T cells enriched from blood (not recorded which). In DNA, the CDR3 is TGTGCCAGCAGCTATAGCGGGACCACAGATACGCAGTATTTT. It specifies CASSYSGTTDTQYF.